The present T cell receptor beta chain was sequenced within a study of T cell responses to AZD1222 COVID-19 vaccine. Overall study: Investigators merged groups given second doses at roughly 4 or roughly 12 weeks. Notes on the study in general: Vaccine-related CD4 TCRs covered spike, predominating at 160-218 and 743-854. Among AZD1222 vaccinees, only six or seven were seropositive at baseline. Two doses of AZD1222 preceded a rise in Spike-specific TCR breadth and depth.

The CDR3 loop spans 17 amino acids. V was clipped by 5 bases and J by 4 bases; unmatched bases: 10. Per germline, CDR1 SGHRS and CDR2 YFSETQ. The table came from immunoSEQ multiplex PCR; TCRdb's copy has only in-frame clones and leaves some out. This table has 75,000 to 100,000 clones, more than 85% appearing once. On this clone: The target antigen is unknown.

The rearrangement joins TRBV5-1 to TRBJ2-2, with 11 bases aligning to TRBD1. This clonotype originated in an adult in good health. Specimen: peripheral blood, collected on day 0 of AZD1222 vaccination. The DNA for the CDR3 is TGCGCCAGCAGGAGTTCCCGGACAGGGGGCTTCACCGGGGAGCTGTTTTTT. Encoded protein: CASRSSRTGGFTGELFF.